The 30 T cell receptor beta chains below come from one sample, sequenced in a study of blood T cell repertoires in COVID-19. Libraries were prepared by immunoSEQ multiplex PCR; TCRdb keeps only in-frame clonotypes and omits some of them. This table holds more than 250,000 clones, around nine tenths found once. The sequencing sample was made of PBMCs or T cells enriched from blood (not recorded which). The receptors were gathered from a woman aged 18-30 years who had recovered from COVID-19.

The J gene is TRBJ2-7, the V gene TRBV30; D might be TRBD1 (5 bases). This CDR3 is 15 amino acids long. Looked up from germline, CDR1 is GTSNPN and CDR2 is SVGIG (reference sequence). V shed 0 bases and J shed 7 bases, with 19 bases lying between them. Here the CDR3 reads CAWSVWRKGPAEQYF. The CDR3 bases are TGTGCCTGGAGTGTATGGCGTAAGGGGCCTGCTGAGCAGTACTTC. The full variable domain, its missing parts supplied by reference TRBV30 and TRBJ2-7, is SQTIHQWPATLVQPVGSPLSLECTVEGTSNPNLYWYRQAAGRGLQLLFYSVGIGQISSEVPQNLSASRPQDRQFILSSKKLLLSDSGFYLCAWSVWRKGPAEQYFGPGTRLTVT.

The V and J genes are TRBV6-1 and TRBJ1-1; tentative D call: TRBD1 (5 bases). Per germline, CDR1 MNHNS and CDR2 SASEGT. The CDR3 loop spans 16 amino acids. Deletions cut 4 bases from V and 0 bases from J, with 15 bases between. This CDR3 is CASSGGPGGVNTEAFF. The CDR3 nucleotides read TGTGCCAGCAGTGGGGGACCCGGGGGGGTGAACACTGAAGCTTTCTTT.

The chain has TRBV7-9 and TRBJ2-1, with 8 nucleotides matching TRBD1. V trimming: 6 bases; J trimming: 3 bases; junction bases outside the gene matches: 10. The CDR3 is 16 residues long. In germline, CDR1 is SEHNR, CDR2 FQNEAQ (reference sequence). This CDR3 is CASRGFPGTGYNEQFF. For the CDR3, the DNA is TGTGCCAGCAGGGGGTTTCCCGGGACAGGCTACAATGAGCAGTTCTTC.

The chain joins TRBV10-3 to TRBJ1-6, with a weak D call TRBD1 (6 bases). The length of the CDR3 is 15 residues. Germline loops: CDR1 ENHRY, CDR2 SYGVKD. Trimming left V 5 bases short and J 10 bases short, with 18 bases between. The CDR3 here is CAISLGAGERSPLHF. Written as DNA, the CDR3 is TGTGCCATCAGTCTGGGGGCAGGGGAACGATCACCCCTCCACTTT.

The chain recombines TRBV13 with TRBJ2-3, with D maybe TRBD2 (6 bases). Trimming took 6 bases from V and 4 from J, leaving 14 bases between them. This CDR3 comprises 14 residues. Germline V gene lookup returns CDR1 PRHDT and CDR2 FYEKMQ (reference sequence). The CDR3 nucleotides read TGTGCCAGCAGAAGGGACCCGGGAGCAGATACGCAGTATTTT. Translation gives CASRRDPGADTQYF.

The rearrangement uses TRBV28 and TRBJ1-1; 8 bases agree with TRBD1. The V segment lost 7 bases and the J segment 0 bases; nucleotides outside the gene matches: 4. This CDR3 is built from 14 residues. Germline V CDR1 and CDR2: MDHEN, SYDVKM. The chain's CDR3 is CASNLDRVNTEAFF. Written as DNA, the CDR3 is TGTGCCAGCAACCTGGACAGGGTGAACACTGAAGCTTTCTTT.

CDR3 nucleotide sequence: TGTGCCAGCAGCTTAGGCCGCAGGGGCTACCAGGACAATGAGCAGTTCTTC. It specifies CASSLGRRGYQDNEQFF. V is TRBV11-2 and J is TRBJ2-1, with D maybe TRBD1 (6 bases). V was cut by 1 base and J by 5 bases, with 18 bases left in between. The length of the CDR3 is 17 residues. Germline CDR1 SGHAT, CDR2 FQNNGV.

V is TRBV5-6 and J is TRBJ2-3, with 7 bases fitting TRBD2. CDR3 size: 16 residues. Germline V lookup: CDR1 SGHDT, CDR2 YYEEEE. V was pared by 3 bases and J by 6 bases, with 13 bases of the junction left unmatched. The CDR3 coding sequence is TGTGCCAGCAGCTCCTGGACTAGAGCGCCAGGGGATACGCAGTATTTT. Its translation is CASSSWTRAPGDTQYF.

The V call is TRBV7-8, the J call TRBJ1-1; possibly TRBD1 for D (6 bases). The CDR3 consists of 17 residues. Trimming removed 1 base at V and 3 bases at J, with 18 bases between. In germline, CDR1 is SGHVS, CDR2 FQNEAQ. The CDR3 reads CASSLELGALGDTEAFF. DNA for the CDR3: TGTGCCAGCAGCTTAGAATTGGGGGCATTGGGGGACACTGAAGCTTTCTTT.

The chain uses TRBV2 and TRBJ2-7; 7 nucleotides match TRBD1. Trimming at V came to 5 bases and at J to 1 base, leaving 5 bases not matched to a gene. CDR1 and CDR2 from the germline V gene are SNHLY and FYNNEI. The CDR3 is 14 amino acids. The CDR3 DNA is TGTGCCAGCAGTAGTTGGACAGGATCCTACGAGCAGTACTTC. Its protein is CASSSWTGSYEQYF.

The chain uses TRBV6-5 and TRBJ2-5; 9 bases align to TRBD1. The J segment lost 5 bases and the V segment lost 5 bases, leaving 9 bases of the junction unmatched. CDR1 is MNHEY, CDR2 SVGAGI, per germline. This CDR3 has 15 amino acids. CDR3 sequence: CASSLRDREIETQYF. As DNA, the CDR3 is TGTGCCAGCAGTCTCCGGGACAGGGAAATCGAGACCCAGTACTTC.

The gene calls are TRBV27 and TRBJ1-1, with D unresolved. Trimming cost V 7 bases and J 5 bases, with 14 bases left between them. CDR1 MNHEY and CDR2 SMNVEV come from the germline V gene (reference sequence). This CDR3 is built from 13 residues. CDR3 nucleotides: TGTGCCAGCATGGGTTCCGGCGGAACTGAAGCTTTCTTT. This sequence encodes CASMGSGGTEAFF.

This chain links TRBV30 with TRBJ2-1; D not certain. CDR1 GTSNPN and CDR2 SVGIG come from the germline V gene (reference sequence). The CDR3 consists of 15 residues. Trimming removed 2 bases from V and 3 bases from J, with 14 bases in between. The CDR3 DNA follows: TGTGCCTGGAGTCGCATCGGCGGAGTCTACAATGAGCAGTTCTTC. Its translation is CAWSRIGGVYNEQFF.

This clone was counted once. The chain joins TRBV2 to TRBJ2-2, with a weak D call TRBD1 (5 bases). The CDR3 length is 15 residues. CDR1 and CDR2 (germline): SNHLY, FYNNEI. The V and J ends lost 2 bases and 3 bases respectively, with 10 bases between them. The CDR3 DNA is TGTGCCAGCAGTGAATTGTCAGGGTACACCGGGGAGCTGTTTTTT. This sequence encodes CASSELSGYTGELFF.

This rearrangement joins TRBV21-1 to TRBJ1-2. TRBV21-1 is deemed a pseudogene. The length of the CDR3 is 14 residues. The CDR3 here is CASSKGGRSCGYTF. In DNA, the CDR3 is TGTGCCAGCAGCAAAGGCGGCCGGTCCTGCGGCTACACCTTC.

The table lists this clone with a count of one. The V call is TRBV30, the J call TRBJ2-5, with 9 bases that match TRBD2. Trimming removed 3 bases from V and 5 bases from J; junction bases left unmatched: 7. Germline V lookup: CDR1 GTSNPN, CDR2 SVGIG (reference sequence). This CDR3 contains 14 residues. The CDR3 sequence is CAWRLAGIKETQYF. In DNA form, the CDR3 reads TGTGCCTGGAGGCTAGCGGGAATTAAGGAGACCCAGTACTTC. Variable domain in full (rest from reference TRBV30 and TRBJ2-5): SQTIHQWPATLVQPVGSPLSLECTVEGTSNPNLYWYRQAAGRGLQLLFYSVGIGQISSEVPQNLSASRPQDRQFILSSKKLLLSDSGFYLCAWRLAGIKETQYFGPGTRLLVL.

This chain links TRBV25-1 with TRBJ2-1, with TRBD2 as a possible D gene (6 bases). Trimming shortened V by 1 base and J by 0 bases, and 13 bases separated the two germline ends. The germline V gene has CDR1 MGHDK and CDR2 SYGVNS. The CDR3 has 17 residues. The CDR3 region is CASSEFGVGGSYNEQFF. In nucleotides, the CDR3 is TGTGCCAGCAGTGAATTTGGGGTCGGGGGCTCCTACAATGAGCAGTTCTTC.

The V call is TRBV4-2, the J call TRBJ2-7, with 9 positions matching TRBD2. Looked up from germline, CDR1 is LGHNA and CDR2 is YNFKEQ. Losses at the gene ends were 4 bases for V and 5 bases for J; bases not matched to a gene: 9. This CDR3 has 15 residues. The CDR3: CASSPPGTSYNEQYF. In DNA, the CDR3 is TGTGCCAGCAGCCCCCCCGGGACTAGCTATAACGAGCAGTACTTC.

The rearrangement joins TRBV7-8 to TRBJ1-1; 10 nucleotides agree with TRBD1. The CDR3 length is 15 residues. The J segment lost 5 bases and the V segment lost 3 bases, leaving 6 bases of the junction unmatched. CDR1 is SGHVS and CDR2 is FQNEAQ in the germline V gene. CDR3 amino acids: CASSFSGTGETEAFF. DNA for the CDR3: TGTGCCAGCAGCTTTAGTGGGACAGGGGAAACTGAAGCTTTCTTT.

The rearrangement joins TRBV27 to TRBJ2-1; 14 bases are a match to TRBD2. Germline-derived CDR1 and CDR2 are MNHEY and SMNVEV (reference sequence). With V trimmed by 5 bases and J by 6 bases, 3 bases remained unmatched. The CDR3 sequence is 15 residues long. The CDR3 bases are TGTGCCAGCAGTCCGGGACTAGCGGGAGCCAATGAGCAGTTCTTC. Amino acids: CASSPGLAGANEQFF.

The gene calls are TRBV4-3 and TRBJ2-3, with D uncertain. V was trimmed by 0 bases and J by 2 bases, leaving 15 bases between them. Germline-derived CDR1 and CDR2 are LGHNA and YSLEER. The CDR3 sequence is 17 residues long. CDR3 in amino acids: CASSQDPPPEFTDTQYF. The CDR3 DNA reads as TGCGCCAGCAGCCAAGATCCCCCCCCGGAGTTCACAGATACGCAGTATTTT.

This chain joins TRBV15 and TRBJ2-7; 9 bases fit TRBD2. CDR1 is LNHNV, CDR2 YYDKDF, per germline (reference sequence). CDR3 size: 20 residues. The V and J ends lost 0 bases and 4 bases, in that order; junction bases with no gene match: 19. CDR3 DNA sequence: TGTGCCACCAGCAGAGATTCCCGGACTGGCGGGAGGGCCTCGGGGTACGAGCAGTACTTC. Translating gives CATSRDSRTGGRASGYEQYF.

The chain couples TRBV7-2 to TRBJ1-4; TRBD1 matches at 7 bases. The CDR3 consists of 13 residues. Germline loops: CDR1 SGHTA, CDR2 FQGNSA. V dropped 6 bases and J dropped 8; count of bases not matched to a gene: 6. CDR3 nucleotides: TGTGCCAGCAGGAGAGGGGGCAGAGAAAAACTGTTTTTT. Translation: CASRRGGREKLFF.

The V gene is TRBV3-1 (or the pseudogene TRBV3-2), the J gene TRBJ1-1, with D tentatively TRBD1 (5 bases). The V gene's germline CDR1 is LGHDT and CDR2 YNNKEL (reference sequence). The CDR3 is 16 residues long. The germline V and J ends were trimmed by 0 bases and 1 base, with 12 bases remaining between them. In DNA, the CDR3 is TGTGCCAGCAGCCAAGATATTGGACAAGAGAACACTGAAGCTTTCTTT. It encodes CASSQDIGQENTEAFF.

About this clone: Other DNA sequences from this sample encode an identical CDR3 as well. The chain carries TRBV5-4 and TRBJ2-1; 12 positions match TRBD2. V was clipped by 1 base and J by 4 bases; unmatched bases: 0. This CDR3 spans 15 amino acids. CDR1 is SGHNT and CDR2 is YYREEE in the germline V gene (reference sequence). CDR3 in DNA: TGTGCCAGCAGCTTGACTAGCGGGGGGTACAATGAGCAGTTCTTC. Amino acids: CASSLTSGGYNEQFF.

Note on this clone: The sample carries other DNA sequences with the same CDR3. The gene calls are TRBV4-3 and TRBJ2-6, with a possible D match to TRBD1 (6 bases). The ends were cut back, 4 bases at V and 1 base at J, with 8 bases in the middle. Germline V gene data show CDR1 as LGHNA and CDR2 as YSLEER. This CDR3 region has 15 residues. The CDR3 DNA reads as TGCGCCAGCAGCCGAAGGGGGTCTGGGGCCAACGTCCTGACTTTC. It is translated as CASSRRGSGANVLTF.

The chain joins TRBV5-1 to TRBJ2-7; a weak D match, TRBD1 (6 bases). The germline CDR1 and CDR2 sequences are SGHRS and YFSETQ. Trimming stripped 0 bases from V and 1 base from J, with 8 bases between. The CDR3 extends over 14 amino acids. The CDR3 region is CASSLEDSSYEQYF. CDR3 coding DNA: TGCGCCAGCAGCTTGGAGGACAGTTCCTACGAGCAGTACTTC.

The genes are TRBV5-1 and TRBJ2-1; a possible D gene is TRBD1 (5 bases). The CDR3 is 14 residues long. Germline CDR1 is SGHRS and CDR2 is YFSETQ. Trimming shortened V by 2 bases and J by 5 bases, and 11 bases separated the two germline ends. The CDR3 coding sequence is TGCGCCAGCAGCTTATTGGACACGGACAATGAGCAGTTCTTC. Encoded protein: CASSLLDTDNEQFF.

V is TRBV19 and J is TRBJ1-4; perhaps TRBD1 as D (5 bases). Between the trimmed V and J ends, which lost 2 bases and 7 bases, there was a span of 11 bases. The germline V gene has CDR1 LNHDA and CDR2 SQIVND (reference sequence). This CDR3 has 14 amino acids. The CDR3 DNA reads as TGTGCCAGTAGTATACAGGGTAGGGCTGAAAAACTGTTTTTT. Encoded protein: CASSIQGRAEKLFF.

This chain links TRBV30 with TRBJ2-3; D might be TRBD2 (5 bases). V lost 4 bases, J lost 2 bases, and 13 bases lay in between. Germline V CDR1 and CDR2: GTSNPN, SVGIG (reference sequence). The CDR3 is 14 amino acids. In nucleotides, the CDR3 is TGTGCCTGGAACTCTGGCGGACTCACAGATACGCAGTATTTT. Translation gives CAWNSGGLTDTQYF.